This TCR beta chain was captured in a study of neurological immune-mediated disorders. Many counts were recorded for this clonotype. PBMCs numbering 2 million and stored at -80 C yielded the unsorted libraries. Synthesis of cDNA used 5'RACE (with 10-nucleotide random UMIs). TCRdb itself ran the 5' RACE reads through MiXCR, one entry per CDR3 protein. The sample holds more than 15,000 distinct CDR3 sequences; 14% to 15% are singletons and the top ten take approximately 15%. Sequencing used PBMCs. The receptor was derived from a man between 60 and 70 years old with HTLV-1-associated myelopathy (HAM/TSP).

The CDR3 DNA follows: TGTGCCAGCAGTTTGGGCGGGGTTCAGCCCCAGCATTTT. Translation gives CASSLGGVQPQHF. The chain is built from TRBV28 and TRBJ1-5; D uncertain. The length of the CDR3 is 13 residues. Between the trimmed V and J ends, which lost 3 bases and 6 bases, there was a span of 9 bases. From germline, CDR1 is MDHEN and CDR2 SYDVKM.